Listed here are 20 T cell receptor beta chains from one sample, sequenced in a study of T-cell reconstitution after alpha-beta-depleted transplantation in children. Unique molecular identifiers were used to barcode this TCRbeta library. TCRdb used MiXCR to reprocess the PCR reads, holding one entry per CDR3 protein. The sample lists approximately 520,000 distinct CDR3 sequences, 32% occurring once. Material: PBMCs from the stem cell graft donor, obtained from the stem cell graft. Receptors were obtained from a human donor who donated a stem cell graft to a child with aplastic anemia.

The V gene is TRBV7-2, the J gene TRBJ1-4; TRBD1 aligns across 7 bases. The CDR3 has 15 amino acids. J gave up 6 bases and V 5 bases, and 9 bases lay outside the gene matches. Germline assignment: CDR1 SGHTA and CDR2 FQGNSA. The CDR3, as DNA: TGTGCCAGCAGCCCCTCGGCCAGGGGGTATGAAAAACTGTTTTTT. Translated, it gives CASSPSARGYEKLFF.

CDR3 sequence reads: CASSLVEGLDTQYF. The CDR3 DNA reads TGTGCCAGCAGCTTAGTGGAGGGGCTAGATACGCAGTATTTT. The chain employs TRBV7-3 and TRBJ2-3; tentative D call: TRBD2 (6 bases). Germline values: CDR1 SGHTA, CDR2 FQGTGA. There are 14 residues in the CDR3. The V end lost 2 bases, the J end lost 5 bases, and 11 bases lay between the germline ends.

The CDR3 region has the DNA TGTGCCAGCTCACCACGCCGGGTGGTAAGCACAGATACGCAGTATTTT. Its protein product is CASSPRRVVSTDTQYF. V gene TRBV18 combines with J gene TRBJ2-3; no definite D call. The V and J ends lost 1 base and 0 bases respectively, with 11 bases between them. Germline lookup yields CDR1 KGHSH and CDR2 LQKENI. The CDR3 has 16 amino acids.

This chain uses TRBV14 with TRBJ2-1; D might be TRBD2 (5 bases). CDR1 is SGHDN and CDR2 is FVKESK in the germline V gene. This CDR3 has 17 amino acids. The germline V and J ends were trimmed by 0 bases and 0 bases, with 12 bases remaining between them. The CDR3 region has the DNA TGTGCCAGCAGCCAAGATAAAGCGGAGAGCTCCTACAATGAGCAGTTCTTC. This translates into CASSQDKAESSYNEQFF.

The V call is TRBV6-4, the J call TRBJ1-1; D unclear. CDR1 MRHNA and CDR2 SNTAGT come from the germline V gene. The CDR3 runs 13 residues. The V end was cut by 2 bases, the J end by 1 base, with 5 bases between. The CDR3 loop reads CASSDRTNTEAFF. The CDR3 coding sequence is TGTGCCAGCAGTGACCGGACGAACACTGAAGCTTTCTTT.

The V and J genes are TRBV6-1 and TRBJ2-7; D is perhaps TRBD2 (7 bases). V dropped 6 bases and J dropped 4 bases, with 13 bases sitting between them. In germline, CDR1 is MNHNS, CDR2 SASEGT. The CDR3 is 13 amino acids. Written as DNA, the CDR3 is TGTGCCAGCAGGACGGGGGGCAGGTACGAGCAGTACTTC. Amino acid sequence: CASRTGGRYEQYF.

This clonotype was seen a handful of times. The chain has TRBV20-1 and TRBJ1-1; D is possibly TRBD1 (5 bases). V dropped 6 bases and J dropped 11 bases, with 25 bases sitting between them. This CDR3 is built from 14 residues. The germline gives CDR1 DFQATT, CDR2 SNEGSKA (reference sequence). The CDR3 coding sequence is TGCAGTGCGACGCTCCGGACGGGGGTCGACGGGGCTTTCTTT. This codes for CSATLRTGVDGAFF.

This clonotype was seen a handful of times. The rearrangement joins TRBV7-9 to TRBJ1-4; D is unclear. Germline CDR1 and CDR2: SEHNR and FQNEAQ (reference sequence). The V and J ends lost 5 bases and 11 bases respectively, with 9 bases between them. This CDR3 region has 11 residues. CDR3 loop: CASSGDGKLFF. The CDR3 DNA sequence: TGTGCCAGCAGCGGCGACGGGAAACTGTTTTTT. Variable domain in full (rest from reference TRBV7-9 and TRBJ1-4): DTGVSQNPRHKITKRGQNVTFRCDPISEHNRLYWYRQTLGQGPEFLTYFQNEAQLEKSRLLSDRFSAERPKGSFSTLEIQRTEQGDSAMYLCASSGDGKLFFGSGTQLSVL.

This clonotype was seen only a few times. The genes are TRBV19 and TRBJ1-2; 8 nucleotides line up with TRBD1. In germline, CDR1 is LNHDA, CDR2 SQIVND (reference sequence). Trimming cost V 7 bases and J 2 bases; bases outside gene matches: 12. CDR3 length: 16 amino acids. Here the CDR3 reads CASNPLGTGLNYGYTF. CDR3 in DNA: TGTGCCAGTAATCCCCTCGGGACAGGTTTAAACTATGGCTACACCTTC.

This clonotype was found many times. The chain joins TRBV20-1 to TRBJ1-2; possibly TRBD1 for D (6 bases). Looked up from germline, CDR1 is DFQATT and CDR2 is SNEGSKA (reference sequence). Trimming pared 6 bases from V and 6 bases from J, leaving 23 bases between. This CDR3 is 15 amino acids long. As DNA, the CDR3 is TGCAGTGCGAACTGGCCCCCGGGGGGCTCAGATGGCTACACCTTC. Translated: CSANWPPGGSDGYTF.

This chain uses TRBV29-1 with TRBJ2-1, with unresolved D. The CDR3 is made up of 12 amino acids. Per germline, CDR1 SQVTM and CDR2 ANQGSEA. The germline V and J ends were trimmed by 3 bases and 8 bases, with 11 bases remaining between them. CDR3 amino acids: CSVEVLYHEQFF. The CDR3 coding sequence is TGCAGCGTTGAGGTCCTGTATCATGAGCAGTTCTTC.

Only a few counts were recorded for this clonotype. V is TRBV19 and J is TRBJ2-2, with D perhaps given as TRBD1 or TRBD2 (6 bases each). CDR1 is LNHDA, CDR2 SQIVND, per germline (reference sequence). This CDR3 spans 16 amino acids. The V end was cut by 0 bases, the J end by 0 bases, with 8 bases between. The CDR3, as DNA: TGTGCCAGTAGTATAGAGGAGGGGGCGAACACCGGGGAGCTGTTTTTT. This codes for CASSIEEGANTGELFF. Variable domain in full (rest from reference TRBV19 and TRBJ2-2): DGGITQSPKYLFRKEGQNVTLSCEQNLNHDAMYWYRQDPGQGLRLIYYSQIVNDFQKGDIAEGYSVSREKKESFPLTVTSAQKNPTAFYLCASSIEEGANTGELFFGEGSRLTVL.

This clonotype was recorded a few times. The chain uses TRBV15 and TRBJ2-5; D unresolved. The CDR3 is 13 residues long. Trimming took off 0 bases at V and 5 bases at J, with 7 bases between the two ends. Germline V gives CDR1 LNHNV, CDR2 YYDKDF (reference sequence). Written as DNA, the CDR3 is TGTGCCACCAGCAGAGATTTGGGCGAGACCCAGTACTTC. Translated, it gives CATSRDLGETQYF.

The V call is TRBV4-3, the J call TRBJ1-1, with TRBD1 matching over 12 bases. Per the germline V gene, CDR1 is LGHNA and CDR2 is YSLEER. CDR3 length: 16 amino acids. Germline trimming cut 2 bases from V and 8 bases from J; bases unmatched to any gene: 9. The CDR3, as DNA: TGCGCCAGCAGCCAAAGTCCCGGGACAGGGGGCGCGGAAGCTTTCTTT. Translation: CASSQSPGTGGAEAFF.

Only a few counts were recorded for this clonotype. The rearrangement joins TRBV20-1 to TRBJ1-4, with TRBD1 identical over 7 bases. Germline V gene lookup returns CDR1 DFQATT and CDR2 SNEGSKA (reference sequence). The CDR3 runs to 16 residues. Trimming removed 0 bases from V and 9 bases from J; junction bases left unmatched: 13. The CDR3 loop is CSARDNGRGEIKKLFF. The CDR3 region has the DNA TGCAGTGCTAGAGATAACGGCAGGGGGGAAATTAAAAAACTGTTTTTT.

This chain uses TRBV7-2 with TRBJ2-1; D remains ambiguous. Germline V CDR1 and CDR2: SGHTA, FQGNSA. CDR3 size: 13 residues. V was shortened by 4 bases and J by 6 bases, with 10 bases between the two germline ends. As DNA, the CDR3 is TGTGCCAGCAGCTCTATTTGGAGCAATGAGCAGTTCTTC. Its protein product is CASSSIWSNEQFF. The full variable domain, with the rest looked up from reference TRBV7-2 and TRBJ2-1, is GAGVSQSPSNKVTEKGKDVELRCDPISGHTALYWYRQSLGQGLEFLIYFQGNSAPDKSGLPSDRFSAERTGGSVSTLTIQRTQQEDSAVYLCASSSIWSNEQFFGPGTRLTVL.

The V and J genes are TRBV11-3 and TRBJ2-1; TRBD2 matches 10 bases. The J segment lost 4 bases and the V segment lost 1 base, leaving 7 bases of the junction unmatched. Germline V lookup: CDR1 SGHNT, CDR2 YENEEA. The CDR3 extends over 17 amino acids. The CDR3 here is CASSLARSGRGYNEQFF. The CDR3 DNA reads TGTGCCAGCAGCTTAGCCAGGAGCGGGAGGGGGTACAATGAGCAGTTCTTC.

This rearrangement joins TRBV20-1 to TRBJ2-5; possible D gene TRBD1, 6 bases. Germline V gene sequence: CDR1 DFQATT, CDR2 SNEGSKA (reference sequence). The CDR3 spans 14 residues. V lost 6 bases, J lost 1 base, and 15 bases lay in between. The CDR3 is CSAEGVGGQETQYF. The CDR3 DNA sequence: TGCAGTGCAGAGGGGGTAGGGGGCCAAGAGACCCAGTACTTC.

This clonotype was found a few times. The V and J genes are TRBV20-1 and TRBJ2-1; no clear D gene. Germline values: CDR1 DFQATT, CDR2 SNEGSKA (reference sequence). V lost 3 bases to trimming and J lost 0 bases, with 9 bases between them. The CDR3 covers 14 residues. In nucleotides, the CDR3 is TGCAGTGCTAGCGACGGTAGCTCCTACAATGAGCAGTTCTTC. Protein sequence: CSASDGSSYNEQFF.

The chain links TRBV5-6 to TRBJ1-1; D not resolved. The V and J ends lost 4 bases and 1 base respectively, with 14 bases between them. There are 15 residues in the CDR3. Germline V gives CDR1 SGHDT, CDR2 YYEEEE. The CDR3 bases are TGTGCCAGCAGCCTAACGCGGGGTGCGAACACTGAAGCTTTCTTT. This sequence encodes CASSLTRGANTEAFF.